Listed below are T cell receptor beta chains from one sample, sequenced in a study of T cell responses to AZD1222 COVID-19 vaccine. The data were produced by immunoSEQ multiplex PCR, yet TCRdb's version contains in-frame clones alone and is incomplete. In all, the sample yields more than 110,000 clones. The sequencing sample was made of peripheral blood. These receptor sequences come from an adult in good health. Both conserved end residues are part of each CDR3. The D gene is left open where the match is weak.

cdr3_aa: CASSHRTRWFF
cdr3_nt: TGTGCCAGCAGCCATCGGACTAGATGGTTTTTT
j_call: TRBJ1-4
cdr3_length: 11
v_call: TRBV3-1/TRBV3-2
d_call: .

cdr3_aa: CASSHKRGQGETQYF
cdr3_nt: TGCGCCAGCAGCCATAAGCGGGGCCAGGGGGAGACCCAGTACTTC
j_call: TRBJ2-5
cdr3_length: 15
v_call: TRBV4-3
d_call: .

cdr3_aa: CASSRDRGTEAFF
cdr3_nt: TGTGCCAGCAGCCGGGACAGGGGCACTGAAGCTTTCTTT
j_call: TRBJ1-1
cdr3_length: 13
v_call: TRBV7-2
d_call: TRBD1

cdr3_aa: CASSSRRDSRLQETQYF
cdr3_nt: TGTGCCAGCAGCTCCCGGCGGGACAGCCGACTCCAAGAGACCCAGTACTTC
j_call: TRBJ2-5
cdr3_length: 17
v_call: TRBV11-2
d_call: .

cdr3_aa: CASSQEGEKQYF
cdr3_nt: TGTGCCAGCAGCCAAGAGGGAGAGAAGCAGTACTTC
j_call: TRBJ2-7
cdr3_length: 12
v_call: TRBV3-1/TRBV3-2
d_call: .

cdr3_aa: CASSQGWPGSPGELFF
cdr3_nt: TGCGCCAGCAGCCAAGGTTGGCCAGGGTCCCCCGGGGAGCTGTTTTTT
j_call: TRBJ2-2
cdr3_length: 16
v_call: TRBV4-3
d_call: .

cdr3_aa: CASTLGVGAFF
cdr3_nt: TGTGCCAGCACCCTAGGTGTGGGGGCTTTCTTT
j_call: TRBJ1-1
cdr3_length: 11
v_call: TRBV5-6
d_call: .

cdr3_aa: CASKKGGHQPQHF
cdr3_nt: TGTGCCAGTAAGAAGGGGGGCCATCAGCCCCAGCATTTT
j_call: TRBJ1-5
cdr3_length: 13
v_call: TRBV19
d_call: .

cdr3_aa: CASSQDARALWPNTEAFF
cdr3_nt: TGTGCCAGCAGCCAAGATGCAAGGGCCCTGTGGCCGAACACTGAAGCTTTCTTT
j_call: TRBJ1-1
cdr3_length: 18
v_call: TRBV3-1/TRBV3-2
d_call: .

cdr3_aa: CASTVREGYGYTF
cdr3_nt: TGTGCCAGTACCGTGAGGGAGGGCTATGGCTACACCTTC
j_call: TRBJ1-2
cdr3_length: 13
v_call: TRBV19
d_call: .

cdr3_aa: CASSLFGTGFEKLFF
cdr3_nt: TGTGCCAGCAGCTTGTTTGGGACAGGGTTCGAAAAACTGTTTTTT
j_call: TRBJ1-4
cdr3_length: 15
v_call: TRBV5-6
d_call: TRBD1

cdr3_aa: CASSQEIGLAGANYNEQFF
cdr3_nt: TGCGCCAGCAGCCAGGAAATAGGGCTAGCGGGGGCGAACTACAATGAGCAGTTCTTC
j_call: TRBJ2-1
cdr3_length: 19
v_call: TRBV4-1
d_call: TRBD2

cdr3_aa: CASSLDSRGNSPLHF
cdr3_nt: TGTGCCAGCAGCTTGGACAGTAGGGGCAATTCACCCCTCCACTTT
j_call: TRBJ1-6
cdr3_length: 15
v_call: TRBV5-4
d_call: .

cdr3_aa: CASSSTYYGYTF
cdr3_nt: TGTGCCAGCAGTTCCACCTATTATGGCTACACCTTC
j_call: TRBJ1-2
cdr3_length: 12
v_call: TRBV6-5
d_call: .

cdr3_aa: CASSMVGQSYGYTF
cdr3_nt: TGTGCCAGTAGTATGGTTGGACAGTCCTATGGCTACACCTTC
j_call: TRBJ1-2
cdr3_length: 14
v_call: TRBV19
d_call: .

cdr3_aa: CASRRRQGAKSEAFF
cdr3_nt: TGTGCCAGCAGACGGAGACAGGGGGCGAAATCTGAAGCTTTCTTT
j_call: TRBJ1-1
cdr3_length: 15
v_call: TRBV5-6
d_call: TRBD1

cdr3_aa: CASSSSHATEAFF
cdr3_nt: TGTGCCAGCAGCTCCAGCCACGCCACTGAAGCTTTCTTT
j_call: TRBJ1-1
cdr3_length: 13
v_call: TRBV7-9
d_call: .

cdr3_aa: CASSSTGTTEAFF
cdr3_nt: TGTGCCAGCAGCTCTACAGGGACCACTGAAGCTTTCTTT
j_call: TRBJ1-1
cdr3_length: 13
v_call: TRBV5-4
d_call: .